This T cell receptor beta chain comes out of a study of CD8+ T cells in alopecia areata. Indicated treatment: oral pan-JAK inhibitor, 5-10 mg twice daily. Alopecia areata patients provided lesional scalp punch biopsies and peripheral blood. CDR3 size: 15 residues. The V end lost 7 bases, the J end lost 3 bases, and 17 bases lay between the germline ends. CDR1 MGHRA and CDR2 YSYEKL come from the germline V gene. Findings and limits, study-wide: Normal scalp showed lower clonality than lesional scalp, especially alopecia totalis/universalis. Relative to mice, TCR sharing across patients was less clear, a difference possibly HLA-related. A single nonresponder leaves the baseline CD8+ expansion link to response uncertain.

Details on this clone: Its target is unknown.

Investigators isolated RNA and reverse transcribed it into cDNA to act as the sequencing template. Clones were read by immunoSEQ multiplex PCR, and TCRdb kept only the in-frame ones, dropping some. The sample yields around 140,000 clones, about 85% seen once. The receptor comes from a human donor with alopecia areata. Sequenced here: CD8+ T cells sorted from blood, sampled at week 4, from a patient treated with tofacitinib. This sequence joins TRBV4-1 and TRBJ2-3; D possibly corresponds to TRBD1 (6 bases). The CDR3 nucleotides read TGCGCCAGCAACCTAAGGGACACACTTACAGATACGCAGTATTTT. The encoded protein is CASNLRDTLTDTQYF.